Presented here are 28 T cell receptor beta chains from one specimen sequenced in a study of Graves' ophthalmopathy and Graves' hyperthyroidism. Amplified material comprised TCR beta CDR3 regions derived from RNA transcripts. The workflow started with a first-round RT-PCR run with HTBI primers and then moved on to a second-round multiplex PCR. MiXCR, applied by TCRdb to the multiplex PCR reads, yields one record per CDR3 protein. The repertoire holds 200,000 to 300,000 distinct CDR3 sequences, with 45% as singletons. Sequenced input: peripheral blood. These receptors came from an adult man with Graves' ophthalmopathy.

The chain combines TRBV20-1 with TRBJ1-5, with TRBD1 as a possible D gene (5 bases). This CDR3 spans 14 amino acids. V lost 5 bases and J 0 bases, leaving 11 bases between the germline ends. CDR1 is DFQATT, CDR2 SNEGSKA, per germline (reference sequence). CDR3 nucleotide sequence: TGCAGTGCTCTGAGAGGGGTTAGCAATCAGCCCCAGCATTTT. It yields the protein CSALRGVSNQPQHF.

This clonotype appeared a few times. CDR3 DNA: TGTGCCACCAGTGATTCCGCCGGGACAGGCAGCACCTACGAGCAGTACTTC. Amino acid sequence: CATSDSAGTGSTYEQYF. V usage is TRBV24-1 and J usage is TRBJ2-7; 8 nucleotides align to TRBD1. Germline CDR1 KGHDR, CDR2 SFDVKD. The CDR3 contains 17 residues. V was clipped by 2 bases and J by 2 bases; unmatched bases: 10.

The chain is built from TRBV20-1 and TRBJ2-3; 9 nucleotides agree with TRBD2. Germline values: CDR1 DFQATT, CDR2 SNEGSKA (reference sequence). The CDR3 extends over 14 amino acids. V lost 4 bases and J lost 3; bases outside the gene matches: 5. The DNA of the CDR3 is TGCAGTGCTACCCGGACTAGCGAGACAGATACGCAGTATTTT. Translating gives CSATRTSETDTQYF.

This clonotype appeared a few times. The chain joins TRBV5-8 to TRBJ1-6; 9 bases are shared with TRBD1. The germline V gene encodes CDR1 SGHTS and CDR2 YDEGEE. The CDR3 has 16 amino acids. After removal of 5 bases from V and 9 bases from J, the junction contained 12 bases not matched to a gene. The CDR3 nucleotides are TGTGCCAGCAGGAACCAGCGACAGGGGGTACGTTCACCCCTCCACTTT. This sequence encodes CASRNQRQGVRSPLHF.

The J gene is TRBJ2-2, the V gene TRBV2; the match to TRBD2 covers 12 bases. This CDR3 comprises 15 residues. Germline V gene lookup returns CDR1 SNHLY and CDR2 FYNNEI. The V and J ends lost 8 bases and 3 bases, in that order; junction bases with no gene match: 4. This CDR3 reads CASALAGGYTGELFF. Written as DNA, the CDR3 is TGTGCCAGCGCACTAGCGGGGGGTTACACCGGGGAGCTGTTTTTT.

The V call is TRBV3-1, the J call TRBJ2-5; D assignment may be TRBD1 or TRBD2 (7 bases each). V lost 5 bases, J lost 4 bases, and 14 bases lay in between. This CDR3 contains 14 residues. The germline CDR1 and CDR2 sequences are LGHDT and YNNKEL (reference sequence). CDR3 residues: CASSFRGGRETQYF. The CDR3 DNA follows: TGTGCCAGCAGCTTCAGGGGGGGGCGAGAGACCCAGTACTTC.

The chain employs TRBV5-6 and TRBJ2-2; D tentatively fits TRBD1 or TRBD2 (5 bases each). The CDR3 totals 16 residues. The V gene lost 4 bases and the J gene lost 4 bases, with 17 bases spanning the gap. CDR1 and CDR2 from the germline V gene are SGHDT and YYEEEE. The CDR3 reads CASSAFRARGTGELFF. CDR3 sequence (DNA): TGTGCCAGCAGCGCCTTCCGGGCGAGGGGCACCGGGGAGCTGTTTTTT.

This clonotype was found a few times. The chain couples TRBV7-9 to TRBJ2-5; no reliable D call. The CDR3 contains 13 residues. Trimming took off 4 bases at V and 2 bases at J, with 8 bases between the two ends. Germline lookup yields CDR1 SEHNR and CDR2 FQNEAQ (reference sequence). DNA for the CDR3: TGTGCCAGCAGCTCCAGCGTTCAAGAGACCCAGTACTTC. This encodes CASSSSVQETQYF.

V is TRBV9 and J is TRBJ1-6; 7 nucleotides align to TRBD1. Germline trimming cut 4 bases from V and 9 bases from J; bases unmatched to any gene: 13. The germline V gene encodes CDR1 SGDLS and CDR2 YYNGEE. The CDR3 spans 16 residues. CDR3 protein: CASSQARDRRSSPLHF. The CDR3 DNA is TGTGCCAGCAGCCAAGCCCGGGACAGAAGGAGTTCACCCCTCCACTTT.

This clonotype was counted only a few times. This CDR3 reads CASSERWTGLSGANVLTF. CDR3 bases: TGTGCCAGCAGCGAAAGGTGGACAGGCTTATCTGGGGCCAACGTCCTGACTTTC. The chain carries TRBV7-8 and TRBJ2-6; 7 nucleotides agree with TRBD1. Germline V gene lookup returns CDR1 SGHVS and CDR2 FQNEAQ. After removal of 5 bases from V and 1 base from J, the junction contained 11 bases not matched to a gene. The CDR3 covers 18 residues. The full variable domain, rest sourced from reference TRBV7-8 and TRBJ2-6, is GAGVSQSPRYKVAKRGQDVALRCDPISGHVSLFWYQQALGQGPEFLTYFQNEAQLDKSGLPSDRFFAERPEGSVSTLKIQRTQQEDSAVYLCASSERWTGLSGANVLTFGAGSRLTVL.

The J gene is TRBJ2-7, the V gene TRBV7-3; 8 bases are shared with TRBD1. CDR3 size: 16 residues. V shed 4 bases and J 3 bases; nucleotides not matched to a gene: 11. Germline lookup yields CDR1 SGHTA and CDR2 FQGTGA. The CDR3 loop is CASSSPDRVGDYEQYF. The CDR3 DNA follows: TGTGCCAGCAGCTCCCCGGACAGGGTTGGGGACTACGAGCAGTACTTC.

V is TRBV11-2 and J is TRBJ2-5; D unclear. Germline CDR1 SGHAT, CDR2 FQNNGV. The length of the CDR3 is 13 residues. V dropped 7 bases and J dropped 5 bases, with 14 bases sitting between them. Here the CDR3 reads CASNEGQWETQYF. The CDR3, as DNA: TGTGCCAGCAATGAAGGGCAGTGGGAGACCCAGTACTTC.

In this sample, this clonotype turned up a few times. The rearrangement uses TRBV11-2 and TRBJ2-7; 8 bases map to TRBD1. The CDR3 has 13 amino acids. Germline trimming cut 5 bases from V and 5 bases from J; bases unmatched to any gene: 5. Germline-derived CDR1 and CDR2 are SGHAT and FQNNGV. The CDR3 loop is CASSKDREDEQYF. CDR3 in DNA: TGTGCCAGCAGCAAGGACAGGGAGGACGAGCAGTACTTC. Complete variable domain (other parts from reference TRBV11-2 and TRBJ2-7): EAGVAQSPRYKIIEKRQSVAFWCNPISGHATLYWYQQILGQGPKLLIQFQNNGVVDDSQLPKDRFSAERLKGVDSTLKIQPAKLEDSAVYLCASSKDREDEQYFGPGTRLTVT.

By sample fraction, this clonotype is medium-sized (0.01 to 0.1%). The chain recombines TRBV7-9 with TRBJ1-2, with 9 bases aligning to TRBD1. This CDR3 is 13 amino acids long. Germline CDR1 is SEHNR and CDR2 is FQNEAQ (reference sequence). Trimming removed 4 bases from V and 6 bases from J; junction bases left unmatched: 3. The CDR3 here is CASSWGQGDGYTF. The CDR3 nucleotides read TGTGCCAGCAGCTGGGGACAGGGAGATGGCTACACCTTC.

This clonotype was seen more than once but under ten times. The rearrangement uses TRBV19 and TRBJ1-4; D is possibly TRBD1 (5 bases). This CDR3 has 14 residues. The germline V gene has CDR1 LNHDA and CDR2 SQIVND (reference sequence). V lost 9 bases, J lost 7 bases, and 18 bases lay in between. In nucleotides, the CDR3 is TGTGCCAGCGAGGGAGGGGAGGTGGTTGAAAAACTGTTTTTT. It is translated as CASEGGEVVEKLFF.

Written as DNA, the CDR3 is TGTGCCAGTAGAAAGAGAGGACAGGGGATCTACGAGCAGTACTTC. As protein: CASRKRGQGIYEQYF. The gene calls are TRBV19 and TRBJ2-7; 9 bases map to TRBD1. With V trimmed by 6 bases and J by 3 bases, 9 bases remained unmatched. The CDR3 spans 15 residues. The germline CDR1 and CDR2 sequences are LNHDA and SQIVND (reference sequence).

This clonotype showed up just a few times. The J gene is TRBJ2-2, the V gene TRBV7-2; D is uncertain. V lost 2 bases and J lost 4, with 11 bases in between. Germline V gives CDR1 SGHTA, CDR2 FQGNSA. The CDR3 has 15 residues. The DNA for the CDR3 is TGTGCCAGCAGCTTAAGCCTGCTAGGCACCGGGGAGCTGTTTTTT. This sequence encodes CASSLSLLGTGELFF.

This sequence joins TRBV7-2 and TRBJ2-5; D unresolved. Deletions cut 1 base from V and 8 bases from J, with 11 bases between. This CDR3 is built from 13 residues. Germline CDR1 SGHTA, CDR2 FQGNSA. The CDR3 DNA follows: TGTGCCAGCAGCTTAGTAGGGCCAGGAACCCAGTACTTC. Residues: CASSLVGPGTQYF.

This clonotype was recorded a few times. The chain recombines TRBV29-1 with TRBJ1-2, with TRBD1 matching over 8 bases. This CDR3 has 11 amino acids. From germline, CDR1 is SQVTM and CDR2 ANQGSEA. V lost 4 bases, J lost 7 bases, and 2 bases stayed unmatched. The CDR3 sequence is CSVGTGSGYTF. The CDR3 DNA is TGCAGCGTTGGGACAGGGAGTGGCTACACCTTC.

For this clonotype: A much larger clone lies one base from this, so it may be a read error. The chain has TRBV7-9 and TRBJ1-1, with 7 bases aligning to TRBD1. The V and J ends lost 6 bases and 6 bases, in that order; junction bases with no gene match: 7. The CDR3 contains 13 residues. The germline gives CDR1 SEHNR, CDR2 FQNEAQ (reference sequence). The CDR3 protein is CASSQGQTAEAFF. CDR3 bases: TGTGCCAGCAGTCAGGGACAGACTGCTGAAGCTTTCTTT.

This clonotype occurred a few times. The chain is built from TRBV12-3 or TRBV12-4 and TRBJ2-6; 7 nucleotides agree with TRBD1. V lost 8 bases, J lost 2 bases, and 9 bases stayed unmatched. The CDR3 totals 16 residues. CDR3 nucleotides: TGTGCCAGCTCCTCGGACAGGCTCGCTGGGGCCAACGTCCTGACTTTC. Its protein product is CASSSDRLAGANVLTF.

The chain joins TRBV5-1 to TRBJ1-5, with 8 positions matching TRBD1. V shed 0 bases and J 2 bases; nucleotides not matched to a gene: 7. CDR1 and CDR2 from the germline V gene are SGHRS and YFSETQ. CDR3 size: 17 residues. CDR3 DNA: TGCGCCAGCAGCTTGGGGTCAGGGGGCTCCGGCAATCAGCCCCAGCATTTT. The encoded protein is CASSLGSGGSGNQPQHF.

The chain couples TRBV6-4 to TRBJ1-5; maybe TRBD1 (6 bases). Germline CDR1 and CDR2: MRHNA and SNTAGT. The CDR3 sequence is 14 residues long. Trimming removed 3 bases at V and 2 bases at J, with 8 bases between. The DNA of the CDR3 is TGTGCCAGCAGTGAAGCAGGGGGCAATCAGCCCCAGCATTTT. This translates into CASSEAGGNQPQHF.

This rearrangement joins TRBV20-1 to TRBJ2-5, with 8 bases fitting TRBD2. This CDR3 is 12 amino acids long. V gave up 3 bases and J gave up 5 bases; unmatched junction bases: 2. Germline loops: CDR1 DFQATT, CDR2 SNEGSKA (reference sequence). The CDR3 is CSARGLVETQYF. The CDR3 coding sequence is TGCAGTGCTAGGGGACTAGTGGAGACCCAGTACTTC.

This clonotype was detected many times. The V and J genes are TRBV29-1 and TRBJ1-2, with a weak D call TRBD1 (5 bases). Per germline, CDR1 SQVTM and CDR2 ANQGSEA. The CDR3 totals 13 residues. Trimming stripped 3 bases from V and 4 bases from J, with 12 bases between. The CDR3 loop reads CSVDLQDIYGYTF. The CDR3 DNA sequence: TGCAGCGTTGATCTACAGGATATCTATGGCTACACCTTC.

This clonotype has at least ten counts. The chain links TRBV20-1 to TRBJ1-1; D is uncertain. CDR3 length equals 14 residues. Germline V gives CDR1 DFQATT, CDR2 SNEGSKA (reference sequence). V gave up 0 bases and J gave up 1 base, with 9 bases separating them. The CDR3 here is CSARDSRENTEAFF. The CDR3 DNA is TGCAGTGCTAGAGATTCAAGGGAGAACACTGAAGCTTTCTTT.

The chain links TRBV7-9 to TRBJ2-5; 14 bases line up with TRBD2. The CDR3 has 16 amino acids. The V segment lost 5 bases and the J segment 4 bases; nucleotides outside the gene matches: 6. CDR1 is SEHNR, CDR2 FQNEAQ, per germline (reference sequence). The CDR3 DNA sequence: TGTGCCAGCAGCGAGACTAGCGGGGGGGCCAGAGAGACCCAGTACTTC. Translating gives CASSETSGGARETQYF.

This clonotype was observed once. The V call is TRBV19, the J call TRBJ1-2; 8 bases match TRBD1. The CDR3 spans 13 residues. Germline V gene sequence: CDR1 LNHDA, CDR2 SQIVND (reference sequence). Trimming at V came to 6 bases and at J to 6 bases, leaving 6 bases not matched to a gene. The CDR3 spells CASSPTGGNGYTF. Written as DNA, the CDR3 is TGTGCCAGTAGCCCCACAGGGGGAAATGGCTACACCTTC. Full variable domain (rest looked up from reference TRBV19 and TRBJ1-2): DGGITQSPKYLFRKEGQNVTLSCEQNLNHDAMYWYRQDPGQGLRLIYYSQIVNDFQKGDIAEGYSVSREKKESFPLTVTSAQKNPTAFYLCASSPTGGNGYTFGSGTRLTVV.